This T cell receptor beta chain emerged from a study of control samples from healthy donors and cancer patients. This CDR3 has 14 residues. V lost 0 bases to trimming and J lost 1 base, with 6 bases between them. Germline V lookup: CDR1 ENHRY, CDR2 SYGVKD. TCRdb's copy holds only in-frame clones and misses some; the assay was immunoSEQ multiplex PCR. Of about 40,000 clones listed, approximately 90% are singletons. This chain links TRBV10-3 with TRBJ1-1, with D maybe TRBD1 (5 bases). The sequenced sample consisted of blood. This clonotype originated in a woman between 50 and 59 years old in good health. The CDR3 spells CAISESTANTEAFF. For the CDR3, the DNA is TGTGCCATCAGTGAGTCGACAGCGAACACTGAAGCTTTCTTT.